The 24 T cell receptor beta chains below come from one sample, sequenced in a study of T cells in Graves' hyperthyroidism and ophthalmopathy (dated by TCRdb to between 2018 and 2021). Receptors were amplified or captured by multiplex PCR. TCRdb lists the instrument as Illumina HiSeq 2000. Amplification of TCR beta CDR3 regions was carried out from RNA transcripts. A first-round RT-PCR of the TCR CDR3 used the HTBI primer set with the Qiagen OneStep RT-PCR kit. In-frame beta chains were kept once TCRdb had trimmed the public reads at Q25 with fastp and called clones with MiXCR. A single entry per CDR3 protein holds the most common genes and DNA from its merged rows. For this sample the table gives roughly 550,000 distinct CDR3 sequences, of which more than 15% were detected only once. Of the sample, 25% to 30% falls within the top ten clones. Sample: blood. Source of these receptors: a woman aged 30 to 39 with Graves' ophthalmopathy.

The gene calls are TRBV6-9 and TRBJ2-1, with a tentative D call TRBD2 (6 bases). V shed 3 bases and J shed 15 bases, with 18 bases lying between them. The CDR3 is 13 residues long. Germline assignment: CDR1 MNHGY and CDR2 SVAAGI. The CDR3 DNA is TGTGCCAGCAGTTACAGGCAGTCGGCGGGGTGGTTCTTC. This codes for CASSYRQSAGWFF.

Many counts were recorded for this clonotype. V usage is TRBV4-3 and J usage is TRBJ2-3; 7 bases align to TRBD1. Losses at the gene ends were 2 bases for V and 4 bases for J; bases not matched to a gene: 0. CDR3 length: 13 residues. CDR1 and CDR2 (germline): LGHNA, YSLEER. CDR3 DNA: TGCGCCAGCAGCCAAAGGGGGCCAGATACGCAGTATTTT. It translates to CASSQRGPDTQYF.

On this clonotype itself: This may be a read error, as it is one base from a much larger clone. J is TRBJ1-2 and V is TRBV7-9; TRBD1 matches 9 bases. J was trimmed by 3 bases and V by 5 bases; bases with no gene match: 16. Germline V gives CDR1 SEHNR, CDR2 FQNEAQ (reference sequence). The CDR3 runs to 18 residues. The CDR3 loop is CASSPKGQGNPPDYGYTF. DNA for the CDR3: TGTGCCAGCAGCCCAAAGGGACAGGGAAACCCGCCTGACTATGGCTACACCTTC. Supplemented by reference TRBV7-9 and TRBJ1-2, the full variable domain reads DTGVSQNPRHKITKRGQNVTFRCDPISEHNRLYWYRQTLGQGPEFLTYFQNEAQLEKSRLLSDRFSAERPKGSFSTLEIQRTEQGDSAMYLCASSPKGQGNPPDYGYTFGSGTRLTVV.

J is TRBJ1-5 and V is TRBV6-1; D might be TRBD1 (5 bases). V dropped 8 bases and J dropped 7 bases, with 21 bases sitting between them. Germline V gene lookup returns CDR1 MNHNS and CDR2 SASEGT. This CDR3 region has 15 residues. CDR3 sequence reads: CASGRTGQGRQPQHF. The CDR3 DNA reads as TGTGCCAGCGGACGCACGGGGCAGGGACGACAGCCCCAGCATTTT.

This clonotype came up many times. The J gene is TRBJ2-3, the V gene TRBV12-3 or TRBV12-4, with TRBD2 identical over 13 bases. V gave up 6 bases and J gave up 0 bases; unmatched junction bases: 12. CDR3 length: 19 amino acids. The CDR3 sequence is CASRGLAGSLEISTDTQYF. DNA for the CDR3: TGTGCCAGCAGGGGACTAGCGGGAAGTTTGGAGATAAGCACAGATACGCAGTATTTT.

A few counts support this clonotype. The V and J genes are TRBV29-1 and TRBJ2-7; no clear D gene. Germline CDR1 is SQVTM and CDR2 is ANQGSEA. V dropped 5 bases and J dropped 3 bases, with 14 bases sitting between them. The CDR3 runs to 13 residues. This CDR3 is CSVSGLPDYEQYF. The CDR3 nucleotides read TGCAGCGTTTCTGGCCTTCCAGACTACGAGCAGTACTTC.

J is TRBJ2-2 and V is TRBV10-1, with TRBD2 matching 10 bases. The CDR3 runs to 17 residues. The V gene end was trimmed by 5 bases and the J gene end by 2 bases; junction bases not matched to a gene: 8. The germline gives CDR1 WNHNN, CDR2 SYGVQD (reference sequence). CDR3 in amino acids: CASSYPLAGVNTGELFF. The CDR3 bases are TGCGCCAGCAGTTACCCCCTAGCGGGAGTAAACACCGGGGAGCTGTTTTTT.

CDR3 DNA: TGTGCCAGCAAGCTGGACAGGGGCGCCTACGAGCAGTACTTC. Amino acids: CASKLDRGAYEQYF. This sequence joins TRBV6-1 and TRBJ2-7; TRBD1 matches 9 bases. Trimming took 7 bases from V and 2 from J; bases not matched to a gene: 6. This CDR3 region has 14 residues. Germline V gives CDR1 MNHNS, CDR2 SASEGT.

The chain recombines TRBV11-3 with TRBJ2-1; TRBD2 matches at 7 bases. The germline gives CDR1 SGHNT, CDR2 YENEEA. J gave up 7 bases and V 5 bases, and 8 bases lay outside the gene matches. The CDR3 sequence is 14 residues long. The chain's CDR3 is CASSLGRARNEQFF. CDR3 DNA sequence: TGTGCCAGCAGCCTTGGGAGGGCCCGAAATGAGCAGTTCTTC.

This clonotype has just a few counts. The gene calls are TRBV25-1 and TRBJ1-5; D unresolved. The germline V gene encodes CDR1 MGHDK and CDR2 SYGVNS. Trimming took 1 base from V and 9 from J, leaving 13 bases between them. The CDR3 totals 14 residues. The CDR3 here is CASSESAGPGPQHF. The DNA of the CDR3 is TGTGCCAGCAGTGAATCAGCCGGTCCGGGGCCCCAGCATTTT.

Only a few counts were recorded for this clonotype. J is TRBJ2-2 and V is TRBV30; 9 bases align to TRBD2. Germline CDR1 GTSNPN, CDR2 SVGIG (reference sequence). The V gene end was trimmed by 3 bases and the J gene end by 3 bases; junction bases not matched to a gene: 5. The CDR3 spans 15 residues. CDR3 sequence: CAWRDSGRDTGELFF. The CDR3 nucleotides are TGTGCCTGGAGGGATAGCGGGAGAGACACCGGGGAGCTGTTTTTT.

The V call is TRBV6-2 or TRBV6-3, the J call TRBJ2-1; perhaps D is TRBD1 or TRBD2 (5 bases each). CDR1 and CDR2 (germline): MNHEY, SVGEGT. V was shortened by 0 bases and J by 9 bases, with 9 bases between the two germline ends. This CDR3 spans 13 amino acids. This CDR3 is CASSYSGVGEQFF. CDR3 coding DNA: TGTGCCAGCAGTTACTCGGGGGTGGGTGAGCAGTTCTTC.

The chain carries TRBV20-1 and TRBJ1-1, with TRBD1 as a possible D gene (5 bases). V lost 1 base and J lost 5, with 14 bases in between. The CDR3 extends over 14 amino acids. Germline V lookup: CDR1 DFQATT, CDR2 SNEGSKA (reference sequence). The CDR3 reads CSARGWGVRTEAFF. The CDR3 nucleotides are TGCAGTGCTAGAGGTTGGGGGGTGCGGACTGAAGCTTTCTTT.

This clonotype was observed at least ten times. V and J are TRBV5-8 and TRBJ2-2; 7 bases map to TRBD2. Germline V gene lookup returns CDR1 SGHTS and CDR2 YDEGEE. CDR3 length: 15 amino acids. V shed 3 bases and J 5 bases; nucleotides not matched to a gene: 7. Here the CDR3 reads CASSSSGKLTGELFF. CDR3 nucleotide sequence: TGTGCCAGCAGCTCCAGCGGGAAGCTGACCGGGGAGCTGTTTTTT.

This clonotype was seen only a few times. V and J are TRBV7-8 and TRBJ2-2; 12 nucleotides line up with TRBD2. CDR3 length equals 17 residues. From germline, CDR1 is SGHVS and CDR2 FQNEAQ. V lost 5 bases, J lost 4 bases, and 8 bases stayed unmatched. The CDR3 loop is CASSAASGRVSTGELFF. The DNA of the CDR3 is TGTGCCAGCAGCGCAGCTAGCGGGAGGGTTAGCACCGGGGAGCTGTTTTTT. Full variable domain (rest looked up from reference TRBV7-8 and TRBJ2-2): GAGVSQSPRYKVAKRGQDVALRCDPISGHVSLFWYQQALGQGPEFLTYFQNEAQLDKSGLPSDRFFAERPEGSVSTLKIQRTQQEDSAVYLCASSAASGRVSTGELFFGEGSRLTVL.

This clonotype was observed a few times. The rearrangement links TRBV19 to TRBJ1-1; D is possibly TRBD1 (5 bases). The CDR3 totals 15 residues. In germline, CDR1 is LNHDA, CDR2 SQIVND (reference sequence). The ends were cut back, 5 bases at V and 5 bases at J, with 18 bases in the middle. The CDR3 nucleotides read TGTGCCAGTAGTCCGGCCGGGGGGATAAGGACTGAAGCTTTCTTT. Translation: CASSPAGGIRTEAFF.

This clonotype was seen more than once but under ten times. Given a much more abundant clone one base away, this may be a read error. The gene calls are TRBV2 and TRBJ1-6, with a possible D match to TRBD1 (6 bases). The CDR3 extends over 16 amino acids. V lost 1 base and J 4 bases, leaving 11 bases between the germline ends. CDR1 is SNHLY, CDR2 FYNNEI, per germline. The CDR3 region has the DNA TGTGCCAGCAGTGAAGGGACAGTACTATATAATTCACCCCTCCACTTT. This codes for CASSEGTVLYNSPLHF.

This clonotype was detected many times. This sequence joins TRBV7-2 and TRBJ2-7; 11 bases map to TRBD2. Germline loops: CDR1 SGHTA, CDR2 FQGNSA. V dropped 6 bases and J dropped 6; count of bases not matched to a gene: 10. The CDR3 length is 15 residues. CDR3 residues: CASSPYLAGGGEQYF. The CDR3 DNA follows: TGTGCCAGCAGTCCCTATTTAGCGGGAGGGGGCGAGCAGTACTTC. The full variable domain, its missing parts supplied by reference TRBV7-2 and TRBJ2-7, is GAGVSQSPSNKVTEKGKDVELRCDPISGHTALYWYRQSLGQGLEFLIYFQGNSAPDKSGLPSDRFSAERTGGSVSTLTIQRTQQEDSAVYLCASSPYLAGGGEQYFGPGTRLTVT.

V gene TRBV6-1 combines with J gene TRBJ1-2; the match to TRBD1 covers 10 bases. Germline CDR1 reads MNHNS; CDR2 reads SASEGT. The CDR3 runs 11 residues. Germline trimming cut 10 bases from V and 8 bases from J; bases unmatched to any gene: 4. The CDR3 DNA reads TGTGCCACCAGGACAGGGGGAGGCTACACCTTC. Its protein is CATRTGGGYTF.

This clonotype has at least ten counts. This rearrangement joins TRBV25-1 to TRBJ2-1; D unresolved. The germline CDR1 and CDR2 sequences are MGHDK and SYGVNS. Deletions cut 3 bases from V and 4 bases from J, with 13 bases between. CDR3 length equals 15 residues. CDR3 nucleotides: TGTGCCAGCAGTGATGGTGGCGGAATTTACAATGAGCAGTTCTTC. It yields the protein CASSDGGGIYNEQFF.

The gene calls are TRBV28 and TRBJ2-6; TRBD1 might be the D (6 bases). The V end was cut by 8 bases, the J end by 2 bases, with 10 bases between. This CDR3 spans 14 amino acids. Per the germline V gene, CDR1 is MDHEN and CDR2 is SYDVKM. The CDR3 DNA reads TGTGCCAGCGCACAGGGACCTGGGGCCAACGTCCTGACTTTC. It yields the protein CASAQGPGANVLTF.

This clonotype was counted a few times. The CDR3 reads CASRPIAGGPNEQYF. The CDR3 bases are TGTGCCAGCAGACCTATAGCGGGAGGGCCTAACGAGCAGTACTTC. The rearrangement joins TRBV27 to TRBJ2-7, with 11 bases identical to TRBD2. Germline CDR1 reads MNHEY; CDR2 reads SMNVEV (reference sequence). Losses at the gene ends were 6 bases for V and 5 bases for J; bases not matched to a gene: 9. This CDR3 comprises 15 residues.

This clonotype was counted at least ten times. The V call is TRBV30, the J call TRBJ2-5; possible D gene TRBD2, 6 bases. Per the germline V gene, CDR1 is GTSNPN and CDR2 is SVGIG (reference sequence). The germline V and J ends were trimmed by 3 bases and 0 bases, with 23 bases remaining between them. The CDR3 is 18 residues long. The CDR3 region is CAWRGPTSSSGNQETQYF. The DNA of the CDR3 is TGTGCCTGGAGGGGGCCGACTAGTTCGTCGGGGAACCAAGAGACCCAGTACTTC.

The chain links TRBV6-2 or TRBV6-3 to TRBJ2-1; D assignment may be TRBD1 or TRBD2 (5 bases each). The CDR3 sequence is 16 residues long. In germline, CDR1 is MNHEY, CDR2 SVGEGT. V lost 2 bases and J lost 9, with 20 bases in between. The CDR3 nucleotides are TGTGCCAGCAGTTACGGTGGGCTAGCTCAGGGCGGTGAGCAGTTCTTC. Amino acids: CASSYGGLAQGGEQFF.